This T cell receptor (beta chain) was retrieved from a study of blood T cell repertoires in COVID-19. Study in general: The samples span acute and convalescent COVID-19 from the United States, Italy and Spain. Sample material is recorded as cDNA or gDNA derived from T cells, B-cell-depleted T cells, or PBMCs.

Source study methods: Reference gene primer amplification in the assay estimated nucleated cell counts. Assay: immunoSEQ multiplex PCR; the TCRdb copy retains only in-frame clones and omits some. That table is the source of V, J and clone size, and D and trimming were worked out from the DNA. The table shows over 250,000 clones, with approximately 85% occurring only once. V dropped 7 bases and J dropped 6; count of bases not matched to a gene: 17. The V gene's germline CDR1 is SQVTM and CDR2 ANQGSEA. CDR3 length: 16 residues. This clonotype was sampled from a woman in her seventies with acute or convalescent COVID-19. The sample was peripheral blood. The chain recombines TRBV29-1 with TRBJ2-2; 7 bases are shared with TRBD1. The CDR3 reads CSASQGSRPGAGELFF. CDR3 nucleotides: TGCAGCGCCTCACAGGGGAGCCGGCCCGGGGCCGGGGAGCTGTTTTTT.